The clone carrying this T cell receptor beta chain was detected only a few times. Its matching antigen is unknown. Germline V gives CDR1 LGHNT, CDR2 FRNRAP. V shed 6 bases and J 8 bases; nucleotides not matched to a gene: 11. The CDR3 runs 15 residues. This specimen belongs to a study of CD8+ T cells in alopecia areata. Whole-study context: Severity scoring for treated patients was based on the percentage of affected scalp area. Findings and caveats of the study: Alopecia totalis/universalis scalp especially showed more expanded CD8+ clones than normal scalp. Sharing of TCRs across patients appeared less clear than in mice, possibly for HLA-related reasons. Numerous expanded lesional clones remained in scalp and blood during tofacitinib.

In each case, RNA was isolated and then reverse transcribed into cDNA as the sequencing template. Here immunoSEQ multiplex PCR was the method, and the copy in TCRdb shows in-frame clones only, minus some. The sample lists some 110,000 clones, around 50% occurring once. Stated treatment: oral pan-JAK inhibitor, 5-10 mg twice daily. This clonotype originated in a human donor with alopecia areata. Source: CD8+ T cells sorted from blood, taken at week 24, from a patient treated with tofacitinib. The chain combines TRBV12-5 with TRBJ2-4, with 9 bases lining up with TRBD1. The CDR3 here is CASGPIAGTGHIQYF. The CDR3, as DNA: TGTGCTAGTGGACCGATCGCCGGGACAGGGCACATTCAGTACTTC. The whole variable domain, remainder taken from reference TRBV12-5 and TRBJ2-4, is DARVTQTPRHKVTEMGQEVTMRCQPILGHNTVFWYRQTMMQGLELLAYFRNRAPLDDSGMPKDRFSAEMPDATLATLKIQPSEPRDSAVYFCASGPIAGTGHIQYFGAGTRLSVL.